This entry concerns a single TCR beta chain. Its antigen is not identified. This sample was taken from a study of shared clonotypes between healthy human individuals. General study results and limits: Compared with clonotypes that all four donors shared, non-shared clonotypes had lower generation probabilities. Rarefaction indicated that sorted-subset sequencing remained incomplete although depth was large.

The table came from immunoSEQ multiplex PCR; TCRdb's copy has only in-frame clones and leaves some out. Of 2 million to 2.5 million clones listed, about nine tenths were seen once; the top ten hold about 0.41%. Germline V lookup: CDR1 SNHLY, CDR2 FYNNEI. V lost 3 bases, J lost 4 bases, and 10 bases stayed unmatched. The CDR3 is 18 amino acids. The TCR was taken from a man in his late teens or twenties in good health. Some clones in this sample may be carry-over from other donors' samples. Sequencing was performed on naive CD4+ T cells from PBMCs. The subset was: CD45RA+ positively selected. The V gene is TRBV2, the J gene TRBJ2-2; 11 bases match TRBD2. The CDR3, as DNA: TGTGCCAGCAGTGAGGGTATTACTAGCGGGAGAGGCACCGGGGAGCTGTTTTTT. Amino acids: CASSEGITSGRGTGELFF.